The clone carrying this T cell receptor beta chain was seen just once. These data are taken from a study of resident and recirculating memory T cells in vitiligo. Study at large: Each patient gave two lesional and two nonlesional epidermal shave biopsies, plus PBMCs.

Produced via immunoSEQ multiplex PCR; TCRdb's table is partial and in-frame only. Of about 76,000 clones in the sample, roughly 94% were seen once. Trimming removed 5 bases at V and 5 bases at J, with 16 bases between. Germline CDR1 and CDR2: SGHTA and FQGNSA. The CDR3 length is 14 residues. The receptor was isolated from a male donor with vitiligo. The V and J genes are TRBV7-2 and TRBJ2-7; D might be TRBD1 (6 bases). The sample consisted of blood. The chain's CDR3 is CASSAPGAHDEQYF. The CDR3, as DNA: TGTGCCAGCAGCGCCCCAGGGGCGCACGACGAGCAGTACTTC.